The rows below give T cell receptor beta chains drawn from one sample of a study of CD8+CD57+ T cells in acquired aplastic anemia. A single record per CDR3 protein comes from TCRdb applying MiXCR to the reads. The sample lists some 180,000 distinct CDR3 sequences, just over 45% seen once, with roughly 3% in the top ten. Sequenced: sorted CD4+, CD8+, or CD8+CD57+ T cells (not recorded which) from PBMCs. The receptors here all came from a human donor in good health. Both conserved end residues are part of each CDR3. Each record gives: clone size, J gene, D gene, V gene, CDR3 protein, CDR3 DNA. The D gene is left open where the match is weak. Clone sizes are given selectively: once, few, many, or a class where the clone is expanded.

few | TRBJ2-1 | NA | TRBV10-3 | CAISPGGYEQFF | TGTGCCATCAGTCCCGGGGGTTATGAGCAGTTCTTC
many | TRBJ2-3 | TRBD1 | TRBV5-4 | CASSYRGDTDTQYF | TGTGCCAGCAGTTACAGGGGCGACACAGATACGCAGTATTTT
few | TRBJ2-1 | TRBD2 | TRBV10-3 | CAISESLAAAYNEQFF | TGTGCCATCAGTGAGTCACTAGCGGCGGCCTACAATGAGCAGTTCTTC
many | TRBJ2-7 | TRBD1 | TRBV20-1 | CSAWGDRAYEQYF | TGCAGTGCTTGGGGGGACAGGGCCTACGAGCAGTACTTC
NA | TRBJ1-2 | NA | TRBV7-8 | CASSQTPNYGYTF | TGTGCCAGCAGTCAAACACCAAACTATGGCTACACCTTC
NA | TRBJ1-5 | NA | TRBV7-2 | CASSFKGLDQPQHF | TGTGCCAGCAGCTTTAAGGGCCTAGATCAGCCCCAGCATTTT
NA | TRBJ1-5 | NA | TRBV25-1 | CASSPVGPGEQPQHF | TGTGCCAGCAGCCCCGTCGGGCCAGGGGAACAGCCCCAGCATTTT
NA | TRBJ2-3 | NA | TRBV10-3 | CAIYGGSTDTQYF | TGTGCCATCTATGGCGGAAGCACAGATACGCAGTATTTT
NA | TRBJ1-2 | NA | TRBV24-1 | CPHIPRGRCQTNYGYTF | TGTCCCCACATACCCAGGGGCAGATGTCAAACCAACTATGGCTACACCTTC
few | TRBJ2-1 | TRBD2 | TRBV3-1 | CASSLFSGRGPNEQFF | TGTGCCAGCAGTCTTTTTAGCGGGAGGGGCCCTAATGAGCAGTTCTTC
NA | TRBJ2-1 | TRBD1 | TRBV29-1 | CSVDFGTANEQFF | TGCAGCGTTGACTTCGGGACAGCTAATGAGCAGTTCTTC
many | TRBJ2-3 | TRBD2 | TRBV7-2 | CASSLVPGGDTQYF | TGTGCCAGCAGCTTAGTACCGGGAGGAGATACGCAGTATTTT
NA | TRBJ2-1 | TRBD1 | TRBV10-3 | CAISEPTLGTGMGTYNEQSF | TGTGCCATCAGTGAGCCTACCTTAGGGACAGGGATGGGAACCTACAATGAGCAGTCCTTC
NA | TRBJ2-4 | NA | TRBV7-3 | CASGKGNIQYF | TGTGCCAGCGGGAAGGGAAACATTCAGTACTTC
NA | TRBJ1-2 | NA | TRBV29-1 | CSVFQGGYTF | TGCAGCGTATTCCAAGGAGGCTACACCTTC
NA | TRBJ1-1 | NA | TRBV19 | CASSIGGGWNTEAFF | TGTGCCAGTAGTATTGGCGGGGGGTGGAACACTGAAGCTTTCTTT
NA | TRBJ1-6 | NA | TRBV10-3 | CACSVTSGNSPLHF | TGTGCCTGCAGTGTCACCTCGGGTAATTCACCCCTCCACTTT
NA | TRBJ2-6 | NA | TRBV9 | CASSVIGGANVLTF | TGTGCCAGCAGCGTAATTGGCGGGGCCAACGTCCTGACTTTC
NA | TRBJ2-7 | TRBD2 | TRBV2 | CAKGGRMYEQYF | TGTGCCAAGGGCGGGAGAATGTACGAGCAGTACTTC
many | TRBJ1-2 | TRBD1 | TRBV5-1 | CASSGQGNYGYTF | TGCGCCAGCAGTGGACAGGGGAACTATGGCTACACCTTC
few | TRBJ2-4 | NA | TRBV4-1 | CASSQEVGVSGKNIQYF | TGCGCCAGCAGCCAAGAAGTAGGGGTTTCTGGCAAAAACATTCAGTACTTC
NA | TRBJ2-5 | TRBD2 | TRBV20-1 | CSASRRVAGGETQYF | TGCAGTGCTAGTCGAAGAGTAGCGGGAGGAGAGACCCAGTACTTC
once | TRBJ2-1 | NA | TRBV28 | CASGLLPDKQFF | TGTGCCAGCGGTTTACTACCGGATAAGCAGTTCTTC
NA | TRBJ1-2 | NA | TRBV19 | CASSEGSTYGYTF | TGTGCCAGTAGTGAGGGCAGTACCTATGGCTACACCTTC
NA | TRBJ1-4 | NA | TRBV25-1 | CASSEWVAGSNEKLFF | TGTGCCAGCAGTGAATGGGTGGCAGGGAGTAATGAAAAACTGTTTTTT
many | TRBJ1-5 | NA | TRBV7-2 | CASSLTGLPQHF | TGTGCCAGCAGCTTAACAGGTCTGCCCCAGCATTTT
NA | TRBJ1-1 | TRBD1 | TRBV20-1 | CSARETGTVLNTEAFF | TGCAGTGCTAGGGAGACAGGGACTGTACTGAACACTGAAGCTTTCTTT
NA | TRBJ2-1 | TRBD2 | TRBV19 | CARTSGRSSYNEQFF | TGTGCTAGGACTAGCGGGAGGTCCTCCTACAATGAGCAGTTCTTC
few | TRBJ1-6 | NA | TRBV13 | CASSLSAENSPLHF | TGTGCCAGCAGCCTCTCGGCGGAGAATTCACCCCTCCACTTT
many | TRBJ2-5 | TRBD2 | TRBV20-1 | CSASRLAGALGTQYF | TGCAGTGCTAGTAGGCTAGCGGGAGCGCTCGGTACCCAGTACTTC
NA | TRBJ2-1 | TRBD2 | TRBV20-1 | CSVRTSGSSYNEQFF | TGCAGTGTTCGGACTAGCGGAAGCTCCTACAATGAGCAGTTCTTC
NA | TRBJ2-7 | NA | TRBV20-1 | CSAIILGSYEQYF | TGCAGTGCTATAATCCTTGGCTCCTACGAGCAGTACTTC
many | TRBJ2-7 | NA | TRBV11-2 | CASSPVGGWIYEQYF | TGTGCCAGCAGCCCGGTGGGGGGTTGGATTTACGAGCAGTACTTC
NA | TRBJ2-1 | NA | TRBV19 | CASNSGSYNEQFF | TGTGCCAGTAATTCAGGGTCCTACAATGAGCAGTTCTTC
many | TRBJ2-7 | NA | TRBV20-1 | CSARYGGRSYEQYF | TGCAGTGCTCGATACGGCGGGCGCTCCTACGAGCAGTACTTC
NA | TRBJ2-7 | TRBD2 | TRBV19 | CASRGREVDEQYF | TGTGCCAGTAGGGGACGGGAGGTCGACGAGCAGTACTTC
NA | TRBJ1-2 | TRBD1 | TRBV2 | CASSEFGRGQDYGYTF | TGTGCCAGCAGTGAATTTGGCAGGGGGCAGGACTATGGCTACACCTTC
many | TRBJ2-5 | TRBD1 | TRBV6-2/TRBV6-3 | CASSYGTGGAETQYF | TGTGCCAGCAGTTACGGGACAGGGGGCGCGGAGACCCAGTACTTC
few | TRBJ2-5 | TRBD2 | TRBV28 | CASRQKLAGGETQYF | TGTGCCAGCAGGCAGAAACTAGCGGGAGGAGAGACCCAGTACTTC
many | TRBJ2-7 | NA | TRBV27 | CASSLSGADEQYF | TGTGCCAGCAGTTTATCGGGGGCCGACGAGCAGTACTTC
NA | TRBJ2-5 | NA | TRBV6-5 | CASPTTPGQHQETQYF | TGTGCCAGCCCCACAACCCCCGGACAGCACCAAGAGACCCAGTACTTC
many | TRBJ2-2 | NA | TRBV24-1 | CATSDLSAVGAGELFF | TGTGCCACCAGTGACCTTTCGGCCGTGGGGGCCGGGGAGCTGTTTTTT
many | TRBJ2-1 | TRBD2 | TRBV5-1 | CASSSGTSSYNEQFF | TGCGCCAGCAGCTCCGGGACTAGCTCCTACAATGAGCAGTTCTTC
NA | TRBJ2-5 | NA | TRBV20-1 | CSANGVGRNQETQYF | TGCAGTGCTAACGGGGTGGGACGAAACCAAGAGACCCAGTACTTC
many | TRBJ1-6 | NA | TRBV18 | CASSPQSVGNSPLHF | TGTGCCAGCTCACCACAGTCGGTGGGAAATTCACCCCTCCACTTT
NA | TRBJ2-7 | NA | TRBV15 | CATSRDSLQGREQYF | TGTGCCACCAGCAGAGATTCCCTACAGGGGAGGGAGCAGTACTTC
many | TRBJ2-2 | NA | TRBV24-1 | CATSEPTNTGELFF | TGTGCCACCAGTGAACCTACGAACACCGGGGAGCTGTTTTTT
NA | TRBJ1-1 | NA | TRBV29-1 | CSVEDLISPAAGVAFF | TGCAGCGTTGAAGATCTAATAAGTCCAGCGGCAGGGGTGGCTTTCTTT
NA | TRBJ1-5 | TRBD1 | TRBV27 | CASSLRGGFGSNQPQHF | TGTGCCAGCAGTTTGCGAGGGGGCTTCGGCAGCAATCAGCCCCAGCATTTT
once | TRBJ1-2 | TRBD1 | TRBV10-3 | CAISEAFPGQGRYGYTF | TGTGCCATCAGTGAGGCCTTCCCCGGACAGGGACGATATGGCTACACCTTC
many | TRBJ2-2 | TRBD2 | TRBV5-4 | CASSLVSLAGNTGELFF | TGTGCCAGCAGCTTGGTCTCACTAGCGGGGAACACCGGGGAGCTGTTTTTT
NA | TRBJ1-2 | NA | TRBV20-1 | CSARKGLDGYTF | TGCAGTGCTAGAAAGGGGTTGGATGGCTACACCTTC
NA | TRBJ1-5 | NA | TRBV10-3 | CAISVGASNQPQHF | TGTGCCATCAGTGTGGGGGCAAGCAATCAGCCCCAGCATTTT
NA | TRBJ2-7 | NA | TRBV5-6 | CASSLDTSYEQYF | TGTGCCAGCAGCTTGGACACTTCCTACGAGCAGTACTTC
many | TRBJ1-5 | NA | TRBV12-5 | CASQGGTAGTYSNQPQHF | TGTGCTAGCCAAGGTGGGACGGCCGGAACCTATAGCAATCAGCCCCAGCATTTT
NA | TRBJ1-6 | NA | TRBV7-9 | CASSRGEGYSPLHF | TGTGCCAGCAGCCGAGGGGAGGGTTATTCACCCCTCCACTTT